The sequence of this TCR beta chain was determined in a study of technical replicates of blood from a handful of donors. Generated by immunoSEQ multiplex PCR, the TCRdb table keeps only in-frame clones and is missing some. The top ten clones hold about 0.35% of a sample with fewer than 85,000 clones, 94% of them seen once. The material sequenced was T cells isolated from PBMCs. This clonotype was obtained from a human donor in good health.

The CDR3 DNA sequence: TGTGCCAGCAGCTCCGGGACACTAAGCCAAGAGACCCAGTACTTC. Translated, it gives CASSSGTLSQETQYF. The chain carries TRBV6-5 and TRBJ2-5; TRBD1 is a possible D gene (6 bases). The CDR3 length is 15 residues. V lost 6 bases to trimming and J lost 1 base, with 15 bases between them. Looked up from germline, CDR1 is MNHEY and CDR2 is SVGAGI.